This entry lists 14 T cell receptor beta chains sequenced from one sample in a study of blood T cell repertoires in COVID-19. The assay was immunoSEQ multiplex PCR, and TCRdb's table has in-frame clones only and misses some. The top ten clones hold around 4% of a sample with about 94,000 clones, roughly 70% of them seen once. Sample: peripheral blood. The source is a man aged 65-85 years with COVID-19, enrolled during active disease.

The rearrangement uses TRBV5-4 and TRBJ2-7; D perhaps matches TRBD2 (5 bases). CDR1 is SGHNT, CDR2 YYREEE, per germline (reference sequence). The V and J ends lost 4 bases and 2 bases respectively, with 7 bases between them. The CDR3 contains 12 residues. CDR3 residues: CASSLGTYEQYF. The CDR3 DNA sequence: TGTGCCAGCAGCCTCGGGACCTACGAGCAGTACTTC.

The chain combines TRBV9 with TRBJ2-1; 8 bases line up with TRBD2. There are 15 residues in the CDR3. With 3 bases clipped from V and 7 bases from J, the junction kept 9 bases outside the gene matches. Looked up from germline, CDR1 is SGDLS and CDR2 is YYNGEE. CDR3 residues: CASSGGPGLVNEQFF. CDR3 nucleotides: TGTGCCAGCAGCGGGGGGCCGGGACTAGTAAATGAGCAGTTCTTC.

V and J are TRBV7-3 and TRBJ2-1; TRBD2 matches 8 bases. V dropped 3 bases and J dropped 0; count of bases not matched to a gene: 1. The CDR3 length is 15 residues. CDR1 SGHTA and CDR2 FQGTGA come from the germline V gene. This CDR3 is CASSFGLASYNEQFF. The CDR3 coding sequence is TGTGCCAGCAGCTTCGGACTAGCCTCCTACAATGAGCAGTTCTTC.

The gene calls are TRBV18 and TRBJ2-7, with TRBD2 matching over 12 bases. The ends lost 4 bases at V and 3 bases at J; junction bases unmatched: 4. The CDR3 loop spans 15 amino acids. Germline V CDR1 and CDR2: KGHSH, LQKENI. As DNA, the CDR3 is TGTGCCAGCTCACTCAGGACTAGCGGGATCTACGAGCAGTACTTC. Translation gives CASSLRTSGIYEQYF.

J is TRBJ2-5 and V is TRBV6-2 or TRBV6-3; D perhaps matches TRBD1 (7 bases). This CDR3 region has 16 residues. Germline CDR1 and CDR2: MNHEY and SVGEGT. Trimming pared 0 bases from V and 5 bases from J, leaving 16 bases between. CDR3 sequence reads: CASSYSAPTGRETQYF. DNA for the CDR3: TGTGCCAGCAGTTACTCGGCACCGACAGGGAGGGAGACCCAGTACTTC.

This chain joins TRBV29-1 and TRBJ2-3, with a weak D call TRBD2 (5 bases). In germline, CDR1 is SQVTM, CDR2 ANQGSEA. V lost 5 bases and J 2 bases, leaving 17 bases between the germline ends. CDR3 length: 15 residues. CDR3 residues: CSVPPMEANTDTQYF. For the CDR3, the DNA is TGCAGCGTTCCCCCCATGGAGGCGAACACAGATACGCAGTATTTT.

This clone occurred once. The chain joins TRBV12-3 or TRBV12-4 to TRBJ2-3; D gene unclear. Trimming stripped 3 bases from V and 8 bases from J, with 12 bases between. The CDR3 spans 13 residues. CDR3 coding DNA: TGTGCCAGCAGTTTTACAACCGAACCTACGCAGTATTTT. Translation gives CASSFTTEPTQYF.

DNA of the CDR3: TGCGCCAGCAGCTTGGGACAGGGGCGGACCTACGAGCAGTACTTC. This sequence encodes CASSLGQGRTYEQYF. The V and J genes are TRBV5-1 and TRBJ2-7, with 8 positions matching TRBD1. CDR1 is SGHRS, CDR2 YFSETQ, per germline. The CDR3 extends over 15 amino acids. After removal of 0 bases from V and 2 bases from J, the junction contained 4 bases not matched to a gene.

The genes are TRBV6-2 or TRBV6-3 and TRBJ2-7; 7 positions match TRBD1. Germline lookup yields CDR1 MNHEY and CDR2 SVGEGT. CDR3 length equals 15 residues. The V segment lost 2 bases and the J segment 2 bases; nucleotides outside the gene matches: 6. The DNA of the CDR3 is TGTGCCAGCAGTTACGAGGGACAGATACCCTACGAGCAGTACTTC. Amino acid sequence: CASSYEGQIPYEQYF.

The chain carries TRBV7-2 and TRBJ1-4; 8 bases agree with TRBD1. Germline V gives CDR1 SGHTA, CDR2 FQGNSA. The ends lost 5 bases at V and 6 bases at J; junction bases unmatched: 8. This CDR3 has 15 amino acids. CDR3 nucleotide sequence: TGTGCCAGCAGCACCCAGGGGGCGGAATATGAAAAACTGTTTTTT. Translating it yields CASSTQGAEYEKLFF. The whole variable domain, filled in from reference TRBV7-2 and TRBJ1-4, reads GAGVSQSPSNKVTEKGKDVELRCDPISGHTALYWYRQSLGQGLEFLIYFQGNSAPDKSGLPSDRFSAERTGGSVSTLTIQRTQQEDSAVYLCASSTQGAEYEKLFFGSGTQLSVL.

This clone was counted many times. The chain has TRBV7-9 and TRBJ2-7; D uncertain. V was pared by 3 bases and J by 12 bases, with 12 bases between. Germline V gene data show CDR1 as SEHNR and CDR2 as FQNEAQ (reference sequence). The CDR3 extends over 11 amino acids. The CDR3 DNA is TGTGCCAGCAGCTTTACCTCCGAGTCGTACTTC. Amino acids: CASSFTSESYF.

The rearrangement links TRBV24-1 to TRBJ2-1, with TRBD2 matching 14 bases. There are 19 residues in the CDR3. With 3 bases clipped from V and 6 bases from J, the junction kept 12 bases outside the gene matches. Germline CDR1 and CDR2: KGHDR and SFDVKD. The CDR3: CATSDPGLAGGSGFNEQFF. CDR3 bases: TGTGCCACCAGTGATCCAGGACTAGCGGGAGGCTCTGGATTCAATGAGCAGTTCTTC.

This chain connects TRBV3-1 (or the pseudogene TRBV3-2) to TRBJ1-1; D not resolved. The CDR3 loop spans 14 amino acids. V was shortened by 3 bases and J by 1 base, with 9 bases between the two germline ends. From germline, CDR1 is LGHDT and CDR2 YNNKEL (reference sequence). The CDR3 sequence: CASSHFNRNTEAFF. Here the CDR3 DNA reads TGTGCCAGCAGCCACTTTAACAGGAACACTGAAGCTTTCTTT.

V is TRBV27 and J is TRBJ2-1; possibly TRBD1 for D (6 bases). With 7 bases removed from V and 10 bases from J, the gap between germline ends came to 17 bases. The CDR3 has 13 amino acids. Germline lookup yields CDR1 MNHEY and CDR2 SMNVEV (reference sequence). CDR3 in amino acids: CASTFPQGGEQFF. For the CDR3, the DNA is TGTGCCAGCACTTTTCCACAGGGCGGCGAGCAGTTCTTC.